This T cell receptor beta chain was obtained from a study of T cell responses to AZD1222 COVID-19 vaccine. Whole-study findings and limits: Spike-specific TCR breadth and depth went up after people got two AZD1222 doses. Clonal diversity was possibly underestimated, and white British individuals and females predominated among donors.

Timing groups of about 4 and about 12 weeks for second doses were pooled. The germline V gene encodes CDR1 SGHRS and CDR2 YFSETQ. Between the trimmed V and J ends, which lost 9 bases and 2 bases, there was a span of 17 bases. The CDR3 covers 14 residues. In the case of this clone: Its specificity is not known.

Sequencing used immunoSEQ multiplex PCR; TCRdb keeps in-frame clones, though not all of them. This sample yields roughly 180,000 clones, of which 91% are seen a single time; roughly 3.5% belongs to the top ten. The source is an adult who received the AZD1222 COVID-19 vaccine. V gene TRBV5-1 combines with J gene TRBJ1-1; D may be TRBD1 (5 bases). Sequenced here: peripheral blood, sampled 28 days after the second AZD1222 dose. CDR3 amino acids: CATTDGTPNTEAFF. In DNA form, the CDR3 reads TGCGCCACCACAGACGGGACTCCAAACACTGAAGCTTTCTTT.